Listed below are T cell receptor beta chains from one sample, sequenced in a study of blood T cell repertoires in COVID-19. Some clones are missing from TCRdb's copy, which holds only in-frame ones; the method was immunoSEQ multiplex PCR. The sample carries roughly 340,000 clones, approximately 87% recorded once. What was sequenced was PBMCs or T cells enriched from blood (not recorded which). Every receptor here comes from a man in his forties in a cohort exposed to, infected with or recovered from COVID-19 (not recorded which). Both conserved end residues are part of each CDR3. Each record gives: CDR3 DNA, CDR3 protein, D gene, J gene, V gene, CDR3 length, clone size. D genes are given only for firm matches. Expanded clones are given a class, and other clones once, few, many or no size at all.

CDR3 DNA: TGTGCCAGTCAACCGACTAGCTATAGATACGAGCAGTACTTC; CDR3 protein: CASQPTSYRYEQYF; D gene: TRBD2; J gene: TRBJ2-7; V gene: TRBV19; CDR3 length: 14; clone size: many
CDR3 DNA: TGTGCAAGCCACCTCGCTTGTGGGACTAGCCATGAGCAGTTCTTC; CDR3 protein: CASHLACGTSHEQFF; D gene: -; J gene: TRBJ2-1; V gene: TRBV12-2; CDR3 length: 15; clone size: -
CDR3 DNA: TGTGCCAGCAGCTTAGCAAGGGAGAACAATGAGCAGTTCTTC; CDR3 protein: CASSLARENNEQFF; D gene: -; J gene: TRBJ2-1; V gene: TRBV7-2; CDR3 length: 14; clone size: -
CDR3 DNA: TGTGCCAGCAGCCCGAGTTGGGGGGGTAGTTACGAGCAGTACTTC; CDR3 protein: CASSPSWGGSYEQYF; D gene: TRBD2; J gene: TRBJ2-7; V gene: TRBV11-2; CDR3 length: 15; clone size: once
CDR3 DNA: TGTGCCTGGGCGGGAGGCTCGTACAATGAGCAGTTCTTC; CDR3 protein: CAWAGGSYNEQFF; D gene: TRBD2; J gene: TRBJ2-1; V gene: TRBV30; CDR3 length: 13; clone size: -
CDR3 DNA: TGTGCCACCAGCAGAGGTACAGGGATATTCGACGAGCAGTACTTC; CDR3 protein: CATSRGTGIFDEQYF; D gene: -; J gene: TRBJ2-7; V gene: TRBV15; CDR3 length: 15; clone size: -
CDR3 DNA: TGTGCCAGCAGTCCCCCCGGCGGGACCAATGAAAAACTGTTTTTT; CDR3 protein: CASSPPGGTNEKLFF; D gene: -; J gene: TRBJ1-4; V gene: TRBV28; CDR3 length: 15; clone size: -
CDR3 DNA: TGCGCCAGCAGTGTAGGCGGGGGAGAGACCCAGTACTTC; CDR3 protein: CASSVGGGETQYF; D gene: TRBD2; J gene: TRBJ2-5; V gene: TRBV10-2; CDR3 length: 13; clone size: -
CDR3 DNA: TGTGCCAGCAGTTTAAGGACAGGACAGACGAAGACCTACGAGCAGTACTTC; CDR3 protein: CASSLRTGQTKTYEQYF; D gene: TRBD1; J gene: TRBJ2-7; V gene: TRBV28; CDR3 length: 17; clone size: -
CDR3 DNA: TGTGCCAGCAGCTTTAGCTCTGGGGCCAACGTCCTGACTTTC; CDR3 protein: CASSFSSGANVLTF; D gene: -; J gene: TRBJ2-6; V gene: TRBV7-8; CDR3 length: 14; clone size: once
CDR3 DNA: TGTGCCTGGACCCGGGGCGCCAGACTAGGGACTAGCGGGTACGAGCAGTACTTC; CDR3 protein: CAWTRGARLGTSGYEQYF; D gene: TRBD2; J gene: TRBJ2-7; V gene: TRBV30; CDR3 length: 18; clone size: -
CDR3 DNA: TGTGCCAGCAGACAGGACAGGGTCGACACCGGGGAGCTGTTTTTT; CDR3 protein: CASRQDRVDTGELFF; D gene: TRBD1; J gene: TRBJ2-2; V gene: TRBV28; CDR3 length: 15; clone size: -
CDR3 DNA: TGTGCCAGCAGCCAGCGGGGTTCCTCCTACGAGCAGTACTTC; CDR3 protein: CASSQRGSSYEQYF; D gene: TRBD2; J gene: TRBJ2-7; V gene: TRBV11-2; CDR3 length: 14; clone size: few
CDR3 DNA: TGTGCCTGGAGTTCCGGGTGGGCCGGGGAGCTGTTTTTT; CDR3 protein: CAWSSGWAGELFF; D gene: -; J gene: TRBJ2-2; V gene: TRBV30; CDR3 length: 13; clone size: -
CDR3 DNA: TGTGCCAGCACCCACCGGGAGATTGGCACCGGGGAGCTGTTTTTT; CDR3 protein: CASTHREIGTGELFF; D gene: -; J gene: TRBJ2-2; V gene: TRBV11-2; CDR3 length: 15; clone size: -
CDR3 DNA: TGTGCCAGTAGTCACAACAGGGGAGAGCAGTTCTTC; CDR3 protein: CASSHNRGEQFF; D gene: TRBD1; J gene: TRBJ2-1; V gene: TRBV19; CDR3 length: 12; clone size: -
CDR3 DNA: TGTGCCTGGCGGGCCACAGGGGGCCACGAGCAGTACTTC; CDR3 protein: CAWRATGGHEQYF; D gene: TRBD1; J gene: TRBJ2-7; V gene: TRBV30; CDR3 length: 13; clone size: -
CDR3 DNA: TGTGCCAGCTCACTCCTTGAGACAGGGGGCAGGGAGCAGTACTTC; CDR3 protein: CASSLLETGGREQYF; D gene: TRBD1; J gene: TRBJ2-7; V gene: TRBV18; CDR3 length: 15; clone size: -
CDR3 DNA: TGCGCCAGCAGCCACCGACAGGGGGGGGATGAAAAACTGTTTTTT; CDR3 protein: CASSHRQGGDEKLFF; D gene: TRBD1; J gene: TRBJ1-4; V gene: TRBV5-1; CDR3 length: 15; clone size: -
CDR3 DNA: TGTGCCAGCAGCTTGCCGGGGACAGGTGGGGGGAACGGAGCTTTCTTT; CDR3 protein: CASSLPGTGGGNGAFF; D gene: TRBD1; J gene: TRBJ1-1; V gene: TRBV5-4; CDR3 length: 16; clone size: -
CDR3 DNA: TGTGCCATCACCCAAGGACAGAACTATGGCTACACCTTC; CDR3 protein: CAITQGQNYGYTF; D gene: -; J gene: TRBJ1-2; V gene: TRBV10-3; CDR3 length: 13; clone size: -
CDR3 DNA: TGTGCCAGTAGCGACAGGGATAGCTATGGCTACACCTTC; CDR3 protein: CASSDRDSYGYTF; D gene: TRBD1; J gene: TRBJ1-2; V gene: TRBV19; CDR3 length: 13; clone size: -
CDR3 DNA: TGTGCCAGCAGCCAAGATGCAGGGAGGTGGGAAAAACTGTTTTTT; CDR3 protein: CASSQDAGRWEKLFF; D gene: -; J gene: TRBJ1-4; V gene: TRBV14; CDR3 length: 15; clone size: -
CDR3 DNA: TGTGCCAGTAGATCGACTAGCGGGTCTAGCACAGATACGCAGTATTTT; CDR3 protein: CASRSTSGSSTDTQYF; D gene: TRBD2; J gene: TRBJ2-3; V gene: TRBV19; CDR3 length: 16; clone size: -
CDR3 DNA: TGTGCCAGCAGGGGAGTGGACGAGCAGTACTTC; CDR3 protein: CASRGVDEQYF; D gene: -; J gene: TRBJ2-7; V gene: TRBV13; CDR3 length: 11; clone size: -